The rows below give T cell receptor beta chains drawn from one sample of a study of T cell repertoires in cytomegalovirus infection. Antigens of these TCRs are unknown. TCRdb reprocessed the reads via MiXCR and lists one record per CDR3 protein. The sample holds about 770,000 distinct CDR3 sequences, 25% to 30% seen once. The sequencing here drew on cultured CD8+ T cells from PBMCs, taken from culture after CMV antigen stimulation. Source of these receptors: a human donor in good health (CMV status not recorded). Some clones in this sample may be carry-over from other donors' samples. Both conserved end residues are part of each CDR3. A D gene is named only where the DNA matches it firmly. The listing skips clone size in some rows; elsewhere it reads once, few, many or a size class.

TRBV7-2,TRBJ1-2,-,TRBD1,TGTGCCAGCAGGGGGACAGGGGTCTATGGCTACACCTTC,CASRGTGVYGYTF
TRBV9,TRBJ2-7,few,-,TGTGCCAGCAGCGTAGATGGTTCGTCCTACGAGCAGTACTTC,CASSVDGSSYEQYF
TRBV12-3/TRBV12-4,TRBJ2-2,many,TRBD1,TGTGCCAGCAGTTTCGCTTTCGGGGACAGGCCAGAGGTTGCCGGGGAGCTGTTTTTT,CASSFAFGDRPEVAGELFF
TRBV7-2,TRBJ2-1,many,TRBD1,TGTGCCAGCAGCCTAGGACAGGGTTATGAGCAGTTCTTC,CASSLGQGYEQFF
TRBV28,TRBJ2-7,-,-,TGTGCCAGCAGCCCCGTCGCCTACAAGCAGTACTTC,CASSPVAYKQYF
TRBV7-9,TRBJ1-4,few,TRBD1,TGTGCCAGCAGCCCTCTGGAGGGGGCTCGAGAAAAACTGTTTTTT,CASSPLEGAREKLFF
TRBV29-1,TRBJ1-2,-,-,TGCAGCGTTGAAACGGGGTCTTACTATGGCTACACCTTC,CSVETGSYYGYTF
TRBV15,TRBJ2-2,-,-,TGTGCCACCAGCAGAGTAGCAGTTGGCGGGGAGCTGTTTTTT,CATSRVAVGGELFF
TRBV15,TRBJ2-5,once,-,TGTGCCACCAGCTGGGGCAAGGCAATAGTCCAAGAGACCCAGTACTTC,CATSWGKAIVQETQYF
TRBV6-6,TRBJ2-2,-,-,TGTGCCAGCAGTTACAATTCTCCCGAGGAGCTGTTTTTT,CASSYNSPEELFF
TRBV19,TRBJ2-1,-,-,TGTGCCAGTAGTATGGAGGGGAGCTCCTACAATGAGCAGTTCTTC,CASSMEGSSYNEQFF
TRBV6-5,TRBJ2-1,-,-,TGTGCCAGCAGTAAGGGTCGCGTGCGGAGGACTCGGTTCAATGAGCAGTTCTTC,CASSKGRVRRTRFNEQFF
TRBV7-9,TRBJ2-6,many,-,TGTGCCAGCAGCTTAGAAAGAGTGACAGGCTACTCTGGGGCCAACGTCCTGACTTTC,CASSLERVTGYSGANVLTF
TRBV7-8,TRBJ1-1,many,TRBD1,TGTGCCAGCAGTTCCGACAGGGTGAACACTGAAGCTTTCTTT,CASSSDRVNTEAFF
TRBV12-3/TRBV12-4,TRBJ1-3,few,-,TGTGCCAGCAGTTCCCCCGATTCGAACACCATATATTTT,CASSSPDSNTIYF
TRBV7-2,TRBJ2-2,many,-,TGTGCCAGCAGCCGAGCGGACCGGGGTCTGTTTTTT,CASSRADRGLFF
TRBV6-1,TRBJ1-2,many,-,TGTGCCAGTAACGCCGACACTTCTTTAGGTGGCTACACCTTC,CASNADTSLGGYTF